The clone carrying this TCR beta chain has a handful of counts. Its antigen is currently unknown. The data were taken from a study of T cells in Graves' hyperthyroidism and ophthalmopathy. The CDR3 extends over 14 amino acids. The V gene end was trimmed by 0 bases and the J gene end by 1 base; junction bases not matched to a gene: 1. Germline V gene sequence: CDR1 SQVTM, CDR2 ANQGSEA. Regarding the study as a whole: By a 13 V-J model, ophthalmopathy was set apart from stable hyperthyroidism.

Amplified TCR beta CDR3 regions came from RNA transcripts. HTBI primers were the set used in a first-round RT-PCR of the TCR CDR3. One entry per CDR3 protein, called by TCRdb with MiXCR from the multiplex PCR reads. This repertoire shows about 300,000 distinct CDR3 sequences, approximately 18% found once; its top ten account for about two fifths. Ophthalmopathy patients had Clinical Activity Score at least 3, NOSPECS grade at least 4, duration under 3 months. The clonotype comes from a man aged 50 to 59 with Graves' ophthalmopathy. What was sequenced was blood. The V call is TRBV29-1, the J call TRBJ2-7; 9 nucleotides align to TRBD2. The CDR3 sequence: CSVEELAGSYEQYF. The CDR3 bases are TGCAGCGTTGAAGAACTAGCGGGTTCCTACGAGCAGTACTTC.